These 21 T cell receptor beta chains were all obtained from the same sample, sequenced in a study of beta chain features in type 1 diabetes. As every portion of the isolated RNA was reverse transcribed, the sequencing read expressed TCRB transcripts. Only in-frame clones appear in the TCRdb table, and some are missing; sequencing was by immunoSEQ multiplex PCR. The table has 130,000 to 150,000 clones, 40% to 55% seen once; the top ten hold under 0.5%. Specimen: Tregs from blood. The source of these receptors is a man aged 18 to 29 in good health.

This clone has a handful of counts. J is TRBJ2-3 and V is TRBV11-2; 13 bases are shared with TRBD2. Losses at the gene ends were 5 bases for V and 10 bases for J; bases not matched to a gene: 12. This CDR3 is built from 16 residues. The germline V gene encodes CDR1 SGHAT and CDR2 FQNNGV. CDR3 sequence: CASSVLAGGPTAPQYF. The CDR3 region has the DNA TGTGCCAGCAGCGTACTAGCGGGAGGGCCCACAGCCCCGCAGTATTTT.

The rearrangement links TRBV29-1 to TRBJ2-7, with TRBD2 matching over 8 bases. The germline CDR1 and CDR2 sequences are SQVTM and ANQGSEA. J was trimmed by 2 bases and V by 6 bases; bases with no gene match: 15. CDR3 size: 16 residues. CDR3 bases: TGCAGCGTGCGGGGGGCGACAGGCCAGTTTACCTACGAGCAGTACTTC. This codes for CSVRGATGQFTYEQYF.

The chain employs TRBV7-2 and TRBJ2-1, with a tentative D call TRBD2 (6 bases). The CDR3 loop spans 16 amino acids. Germline V gives CDR1 SGHTA, CDR2 FQGNSA. Trimming cost V 5 bases and J 3 bases, with 17 bases left between them. This CDR3 reads CASSQVGRGLYNEQFF. CDR3 nucleotide sequence: TGTGCCAGCAGCCAAGTGGGGCGGGGCCTCTACAATGAGCAGTTCTTC.

This clone turned up a few times. The chain combines TRBV6-5 with TRBJ2-1, with TRBD1 as a possible D gene (5 bases). The length of the CDR3 is 15 residues. Germline V gene sequence: CDR1 MNHEY, CDR2 SVGAGI. V was shortened by 6 bases and J by 1 base, with 13 bases between the two germline ends. For the CDR3, the DNA is TGTGCCAGCAGCCGACACCAGGGTTCCTACAATGAGCAGTTCTTC. Amino acids: CASSRHQGSYNEQFF.

This clone was recorded once. The chain joins TRBV11-1 to TRBJ2-4, with TRBD1 as a possible D gene (6 bases). The germline gives CDR1 SGHAT, CDR2 FQDESV (reference sequence). The ends were cut back, 5 bases at V and 16 bases at J, with 15 bases in the middle. The CDR3 consists of 11 residues. This CDR3 reads CASSVNRDIYF. The DNA for the CDR3 is TGTGCCAGCAGCGTCAACCGGGACATCTACTTC.

This sequence joins TRBV6-1 and TRBJ1-1; 10 bases agree with TRBD1. Germline trimming cut 6 bases from V and 3 bases from J; bases unmatched to any gene: 4. The germline gives CDR1 MNHNS, CDR2 SASEGT. This CDR3 has 14 amino acids. The CDR3 loop reads CASRGTGVYTEAFF. DNA of the CDR3: TGTGCCAGCAGGGGGACAGGGGTGTACACTGAAGCTTTCTTT.

The V call is TRBV7-3, the J call TRBJ2-5, with 8 bases identical to TRBD1. Trimming at V came to 5 bases and at J to 7 bases, leaving 6 bases not matched to a gene. The CDR3 has 13 amino acids. Germline loops: CDR1 SGHTA, CDR2 FQGTGA. CDR3 nucleotides: TGTGCCAGCAGCCAGGACAGGGACGGGACCCAGTACTTC. Amino acids: CASSQDRDGTQYF.

V is TRBV18 and J is TRBJ2-5, with TRBD1 identical over 9 bases. Germline CDR1 and CDR2: KGHSH and LQKENI. The length of the CDR3 is 14 residues. V lost 4 bases to trimming and J lost 5 bases; unmatched junction nucleotides: 5. CDR3 nucleotides: TGTGCCAGCTCACTGGGACAGGGAACGGAGACCCAGTACTTC. Encoded protein: CASSLGQGTETQYF.

This chain links TRBV7-3 with TRBJ1-5; possibly TRBD1 for D (5 bases). This CDR3 spans 12 amino acids. The germline V gene has CDR1 SGHTA and CDR2 FQGTGA. Trimming cost V 5 bases and J 9 bases, with 11 bases left between them. CDR3 coding DNA: TGTGCCAGCAGCCTCCCGGGGGGGCCCCAGCATTTT. Protein product: CASSLPGGPQHF.

There are a few counts of this clone. This chain uses TRBV2 with TRBJ2-6; maybe TRBD1 (6 bases). V shed 8 bases and J shed 4 bases, with 15 bases lying between them. The germline gives CDR1 SNHLY, CDR2 FYNNEI. This CDR3 is 15 amino acids long. DNA of the CDR3: TGTGCCAGCGGGGGTACAGGGTTCGGGGCCAACGTCCTGACTTTC. Protein sequence: CASGGTGFGANVLTF. The full variable domain, with the rest looked up from reference TRBV2 and TRBJ2-6, is EPEVTQTPSHQVTQMGQEVILRCVPISNHLYFYWYRQILGQKVEFLVSFYNNEISEKSEIFDDQFSVERPDGSNFTLKIRSTKLEDSAMYFCASGGTGFGANVLTFGAGSRLTVL.

The chain recombines TRBV25-1 with TRBJ2-7; 10 positions match TRBD1. This CDR3 has 17 amino acids. CDR1 and CDR2 (germline): MGHDK, SYGVNS. Trimming cost V 6 bases and J 1 base; bases outside gene matches: 12. DNA for the CDR3: TGTGCCAGCAGACCCGGGACAGGGGAGGCGAGTTCCTACGAGCAGTACTTC. Amino acid sequence: CASRPGTGEASSYEQYF.

This clone was seen ten or more times. The gene calls are TRBV5-4 and TRBJ2-1, with 7 bases matching TRBD1. After removal of 2 bases from V and 15 bases from J, the junction contained 8 bases not matched to a gene. CDR1 is SGHNT, CDR2 YYREEE, per germline (reference sequence). The CDR3 sequence is 12 residues long. CDR3 region: CASSFRDSNLFF. The CDR3 DNA reads TGTGCCAGCAGCTTTAGGGACAGTAACTTGTTCTTC.

This chain connects TRBV7-2 to TRBJ1-5, with unresolved D. Per germline, CDR1 SGHTA and CDR2 FQGNSA. The CDR3 contains 15 residues. V shed 0 bases and J shed 4 bases, with 10 bases lying between them. The CDR3 loop reads CASSLALTVNQPQHF. The CDR3 DNA reads as TGTGCCAGCAGCTTAGCGCTCACAGTGAATCAGCCCCAGCATTTT.

In its sample, this clone was seen a few times. The chain links TRBV7-3 to TRBJ2-1; TRBD2 matches 7 bases. The CDR3 covers 17 residues. V lost 0 bases, J lost 5 bases, and 10 bases stayed unmatched. Germline V gives CDR1 SGHTA, CDR2 FQGTGA. The CDR3 DNA sequence: TGTGCCAGCAGCTTAACCGGTACGCCTAGCGGAGACAATGAGCAGTTCTTC. Translated, it gives CASSLTGTPSGDNEQFF.

The chain recombines TRBV6-6 with TRBJ2-7; D is undetermined. This CDR3 contains 13 residues. Trimming pared 7 bases from V and 0 bases from J, leaving 10 bases between. The germline V gene encodes CDR1 MNHNY and CDR2 SVGAGI (reference sequence). Here the CDR3 reads CASMMADSYEQYF. The CDR3 region has the DNA TGTGCCAGCATGATGGCGGACTCCTACGAGCAGTACTTC.

This clone was observed once. This rearrangement joins TRBV15 to TRBJ2-5; D gene unclear. The germline V gene encodes CDR1 LNHNV and CDR2 YYDKDF (reference sequence). CDR3 size: 14 residues. Trimming stripped 1 base from V and 0 bases from J, with 6 bases between. This chain's CDR3 is CATSRVQYQETQYF. CDR3 DNA: TGTGCCACCAGCAGAGTTCAGTACCAAGAGACCCAGTACTTC.

This sequence joins TRBV10-3 and TRBJ2-7, with D possibly TRBD2 on 5 matching bases. The CDR3 length is 13 residues. The V end lost 6 bases, the J end lost 0 bases, and 9 bases lay between the germline ends. The germline gives CDR1 ENHRY, CDR2 SYGVKD. CDR3 region: CAIRDGLSYEQYF. CDR3 in DNA: TGTGCCATCAGGGACGGACTCTCCTACGAGCAGTACTTC.

Note on this clone: This sample includes further DNA sequences coding for the same CDR3. This chain connects TRBV30 to TRBJ1-6, with D maybe TRBD1 (5 bases). The germline gives CDR1 GTSNPN, CDR2 SVGIG (reference sequence). V was cut by 0 bases and J by 7 bases, with 7 bases left in between. The CDR3 extends over 13 amino acids. The DNA for the CDR3 is TGTGCCTGGAGTGTTCAGGGCAATTCACCCCTCCACTTT. The encoded protein is CAWSVQGNSPLHF. The full variable domain, its missing parts supplied by reference TRBV30 and TRBJ1-6, is SQTIHQWPATLVQPVGSPLSLECTVEGTSNPNLYWYRQAAGRGLQLLFYSVGIGQISSEVPQNLSASRPQDRQFILSSKKLLLSDSGFYLCAWSVQGNSPLHFGNGTRLTVT.

For this clone: Other DNA sequences in this sample translate to the same CDR3. Written as DNA, the CDR3 is TGCAGTGCTAGTAGGGGTGGTGAAGCTTTCTTT. Protein product: CSASRGGEAFF. The genes are TRBV20-1 and TRBJ1-1; maybe TRBD1 (5 bases). The CDR3 contains 11 residues. Trimming pared 3 bases from V and 7 bases from J, leaving 9 bases between. The germline V gene encodes CDR1 DFQATT and CDR2 SNEGSKA (reference sequence).

The chain employs TRBV5-6 and TRBJ2-1; D call uncertain. V dropped 4 bases and J dropped 4 bases, with 15 bases sitting between them. The CDR3 is made up of 15 amino acids. From germline, CDR1 is SGHDT and CDR2 YYEEEE. The CDR3 protein is CASSPARFPYNEQFF. As DNA, the CDR3 is TGTGCCAGCAGCCCCGCTAGATTTCCTTACAATGAGCAGTTCTTC. Full variable domain (outside the CDR3, taken from reference TRBV5-6 and TRBJ2-1): DAGVTQSPTHLIKTRGQQVTLRCSPKSGHDTVSWYQQALGQGPQFIFQYYEEEERQRGNFPDRFSGHQFPNYSSELNVNALLLGDSALYLCASSPARFPYNEQFFGPGTRLTVL.

V usage is TRBV18 and J usage is TRBJ2-7; TRBD1 matches at 11 bases. This CDR3 is 17 amino acids long. Per germline, CDR1 KGHSH and CDR2 LQKENI. The V and J ends lost 1 base and 3 bases, in that order; junction bases with no gene match: 8. The CDR3, as DNA: TGTGCCAGCTCACCACGACTCGGGACAGGGGGAATCTACGAGCAGTACTTC. It specifies CASSPRLGTGGIYEQYF. The full variable domain, with the rest looked up from reference TRBV18 and TRBJ2-7, is NAGVMQNPRHLVRRRGQEARLRCSPMKGHSHVYWYRQLPEEGLKFMVYLQKENIIDESGMPKERFSAEFPKEGPSILRIQQVVRGDSAAYFCASSPRLGTGGIYEQYFGPGTRLTVT.